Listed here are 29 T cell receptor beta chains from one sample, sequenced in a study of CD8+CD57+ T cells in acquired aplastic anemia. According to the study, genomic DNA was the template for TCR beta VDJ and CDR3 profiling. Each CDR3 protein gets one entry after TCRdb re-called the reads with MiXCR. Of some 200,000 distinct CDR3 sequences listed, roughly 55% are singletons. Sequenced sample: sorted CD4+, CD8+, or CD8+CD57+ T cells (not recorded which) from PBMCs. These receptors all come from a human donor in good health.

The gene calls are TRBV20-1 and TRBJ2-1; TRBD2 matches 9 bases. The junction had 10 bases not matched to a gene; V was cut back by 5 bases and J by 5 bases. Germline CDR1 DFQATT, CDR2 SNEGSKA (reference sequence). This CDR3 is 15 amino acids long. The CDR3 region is CSALQIAGEDNEQFF. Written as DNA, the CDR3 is TGCAGTGCTCTTCAAATAGCGGGAGAAGACAATGAGCAGTTCTTC.

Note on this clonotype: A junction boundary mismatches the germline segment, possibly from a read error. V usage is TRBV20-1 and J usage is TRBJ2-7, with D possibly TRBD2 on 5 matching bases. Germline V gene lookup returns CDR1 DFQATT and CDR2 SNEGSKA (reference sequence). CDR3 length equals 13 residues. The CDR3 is CSARSPDAYERCF. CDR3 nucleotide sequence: TGCAGTGCTAGAAGCCCAGACGCGTACGAGCGGTGCTTC.

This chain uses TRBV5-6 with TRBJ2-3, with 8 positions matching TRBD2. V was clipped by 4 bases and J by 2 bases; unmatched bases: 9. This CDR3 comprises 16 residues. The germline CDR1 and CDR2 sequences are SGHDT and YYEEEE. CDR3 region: CASSPSGGGSTDTQYF. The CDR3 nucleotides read TGTGCCAGCAGCCCCAGCGGGGGAGGCTCCACAGATACGCAGTATTTT.

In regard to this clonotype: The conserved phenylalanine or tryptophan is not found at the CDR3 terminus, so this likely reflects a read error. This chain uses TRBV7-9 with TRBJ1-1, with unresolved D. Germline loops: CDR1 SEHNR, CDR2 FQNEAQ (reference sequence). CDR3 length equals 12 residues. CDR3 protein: CAISLGYTEAFL. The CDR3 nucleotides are TGTGCCATCAGCTTAGGGTACACTGAAGCTTTCCTT.

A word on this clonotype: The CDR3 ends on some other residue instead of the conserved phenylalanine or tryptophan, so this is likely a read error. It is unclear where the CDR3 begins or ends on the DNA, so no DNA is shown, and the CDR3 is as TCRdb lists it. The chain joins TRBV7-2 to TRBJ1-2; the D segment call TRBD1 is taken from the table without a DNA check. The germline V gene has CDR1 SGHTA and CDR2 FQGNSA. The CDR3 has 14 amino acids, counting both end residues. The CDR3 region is CTSSRGGTGIGYTC.

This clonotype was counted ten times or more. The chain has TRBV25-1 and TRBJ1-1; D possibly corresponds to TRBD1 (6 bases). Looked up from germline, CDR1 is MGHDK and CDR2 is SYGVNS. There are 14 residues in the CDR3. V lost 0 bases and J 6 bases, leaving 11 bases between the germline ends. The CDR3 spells CASSEYSTGPEAFF. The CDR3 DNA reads TGTGCCAGCAGTGAATATAGTACAGGGCCTGAAGCTTTCTTT.

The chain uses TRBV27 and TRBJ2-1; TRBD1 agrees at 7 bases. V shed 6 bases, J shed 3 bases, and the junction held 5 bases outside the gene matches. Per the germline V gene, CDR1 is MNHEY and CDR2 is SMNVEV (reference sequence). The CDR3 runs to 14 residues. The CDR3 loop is CASSEGQNYNEQFF. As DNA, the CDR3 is TGTGCCAGCAGCGAGGGACAGAACTACAATGAGCAGTTCTTC.

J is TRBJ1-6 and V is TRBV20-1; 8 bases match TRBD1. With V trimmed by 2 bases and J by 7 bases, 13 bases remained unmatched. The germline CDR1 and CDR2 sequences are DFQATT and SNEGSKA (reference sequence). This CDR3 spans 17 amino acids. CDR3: CSARLWEQDRENSPLHF. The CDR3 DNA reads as TGCAGTGCTAGACTTTGGGAGCAGGACAGGGAGAATTCACCCCTCCACTTT.

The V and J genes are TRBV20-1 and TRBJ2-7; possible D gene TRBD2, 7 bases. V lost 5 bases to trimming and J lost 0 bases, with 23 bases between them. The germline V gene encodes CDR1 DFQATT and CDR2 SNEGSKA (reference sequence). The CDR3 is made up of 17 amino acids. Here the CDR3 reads CSAYTGGLFSISYEQYF. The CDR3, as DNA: TGCAGTGCTTATACGGGGGGCCTGTTCTCTATCTCCTACGAGCAGTACTTC.

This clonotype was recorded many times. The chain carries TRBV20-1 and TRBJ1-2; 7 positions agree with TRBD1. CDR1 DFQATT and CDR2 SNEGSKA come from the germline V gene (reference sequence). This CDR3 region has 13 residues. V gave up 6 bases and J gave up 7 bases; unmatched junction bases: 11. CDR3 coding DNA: TGCAGTGCCCCAGGACAGGCTCCGGCTGGCTACACCTTC. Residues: CSAPGQAPAGYTF.

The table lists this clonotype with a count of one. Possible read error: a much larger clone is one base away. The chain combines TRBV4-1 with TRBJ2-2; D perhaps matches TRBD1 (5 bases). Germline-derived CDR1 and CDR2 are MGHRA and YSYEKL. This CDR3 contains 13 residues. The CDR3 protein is CASKQENTRELFF. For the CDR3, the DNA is TGCGCCAGCAAACAGGAGAACACCAGGGAGCTGTTTTTT.

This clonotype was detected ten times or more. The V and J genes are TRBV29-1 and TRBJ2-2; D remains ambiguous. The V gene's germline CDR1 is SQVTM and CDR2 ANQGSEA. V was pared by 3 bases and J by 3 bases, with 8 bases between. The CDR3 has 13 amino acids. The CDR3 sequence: CSVDLQYTGELFF. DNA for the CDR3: TGCAGCGTTGACCTACAGTACACCGGGGAGCTGTTTTTT.

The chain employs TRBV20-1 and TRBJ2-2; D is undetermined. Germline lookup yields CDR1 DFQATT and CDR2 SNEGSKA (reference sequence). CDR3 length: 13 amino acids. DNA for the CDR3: TGCACCCCCCAGGACCAGAACACCGGGGAGCTGTTTTTT. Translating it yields CTPQDQNTGELFF.

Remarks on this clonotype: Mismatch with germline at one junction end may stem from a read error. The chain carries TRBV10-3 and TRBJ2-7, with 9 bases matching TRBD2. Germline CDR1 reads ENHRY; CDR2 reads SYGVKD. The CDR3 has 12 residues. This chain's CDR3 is CASGGDGYGQYF. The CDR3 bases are TGTGCCAGCGGGGGGGACGGTTACGGGCAGTACTTC.

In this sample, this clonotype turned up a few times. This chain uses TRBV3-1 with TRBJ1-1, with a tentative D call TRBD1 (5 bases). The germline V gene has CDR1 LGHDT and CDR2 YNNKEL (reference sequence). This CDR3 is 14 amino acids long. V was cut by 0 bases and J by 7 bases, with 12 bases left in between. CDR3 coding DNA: TGTGCCAGCAGCCAAGACAGGGCCTGGGATGAAGCTTTCTTT. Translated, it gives CASSQDRAWDEAFF.

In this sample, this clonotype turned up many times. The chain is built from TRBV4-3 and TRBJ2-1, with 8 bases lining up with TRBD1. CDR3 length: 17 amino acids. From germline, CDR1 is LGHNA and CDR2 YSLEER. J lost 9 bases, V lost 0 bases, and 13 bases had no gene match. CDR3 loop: CASSQEVQGARHSEQFF. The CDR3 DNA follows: TGCGCCAGCAGCCAAGAGGTGCAGGGGGCGAGGCATAGTGAGCAGTTCTTC.

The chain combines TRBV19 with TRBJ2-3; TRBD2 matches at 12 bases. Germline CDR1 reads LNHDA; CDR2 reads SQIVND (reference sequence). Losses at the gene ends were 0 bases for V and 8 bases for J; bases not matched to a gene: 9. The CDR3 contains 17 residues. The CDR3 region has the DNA TGTGCCAGTAGTATAGATCATCTAGCGGGAGGGACGGGTACGCAGTATTTT. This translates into CASSIDHLAGGTGTQYF. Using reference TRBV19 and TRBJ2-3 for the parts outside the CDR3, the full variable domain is DGGITQSPKYLFRKEGQNVTLSCEQNLNHDAMYWYRQDPGQGLRLIYYSQIVNDFQKGDIAEGYSVSREKKESFPLTVTSAQKNPTAFYLCASSIDHLAGGTGTQYFGPGTRLTVL.

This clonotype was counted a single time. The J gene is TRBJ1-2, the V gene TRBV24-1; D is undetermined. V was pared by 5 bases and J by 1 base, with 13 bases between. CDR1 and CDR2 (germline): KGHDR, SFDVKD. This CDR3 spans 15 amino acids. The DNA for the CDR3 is TGTGCCACCAGTGGTGAGGTGAAGGGTAACTATGGCTACACCTTC. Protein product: CATSGEVKGNYGYTF.

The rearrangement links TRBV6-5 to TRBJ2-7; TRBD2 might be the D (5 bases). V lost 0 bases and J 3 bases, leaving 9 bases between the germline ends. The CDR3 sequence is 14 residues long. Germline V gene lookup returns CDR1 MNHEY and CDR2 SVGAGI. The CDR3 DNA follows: TGTGCCAGCAGTTACTCCGGACTGGACTACGAGCAGTACTTC. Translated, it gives CASSYSGLDYEQYF.

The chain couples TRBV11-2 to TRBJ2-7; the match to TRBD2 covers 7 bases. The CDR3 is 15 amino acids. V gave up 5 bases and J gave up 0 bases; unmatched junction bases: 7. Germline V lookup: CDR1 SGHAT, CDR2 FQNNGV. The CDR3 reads CASSGGAGASYEQYF. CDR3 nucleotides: TGTGCCAGCAGCGGAGGGGCGGGAGCCTCCTACGAGCAGTACTTC.

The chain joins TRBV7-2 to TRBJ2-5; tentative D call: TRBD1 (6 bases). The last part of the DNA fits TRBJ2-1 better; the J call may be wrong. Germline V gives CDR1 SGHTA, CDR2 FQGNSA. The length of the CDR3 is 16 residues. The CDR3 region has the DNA TGTGCCAGCAGCTTAGCTTTGGGCCAGGGGTTCGATGAGCAGTTCTTC. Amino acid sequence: CASSLALGQGFDEQFF.

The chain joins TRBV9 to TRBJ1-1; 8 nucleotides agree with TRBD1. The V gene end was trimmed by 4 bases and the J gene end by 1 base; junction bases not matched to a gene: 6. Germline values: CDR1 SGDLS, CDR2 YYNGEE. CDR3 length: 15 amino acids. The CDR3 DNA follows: TGTGCCAGCAGCACCTTAGGACAGGGGAACACTGAAGCTTTCTTT. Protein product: CASSTLGQGNTEAFF.

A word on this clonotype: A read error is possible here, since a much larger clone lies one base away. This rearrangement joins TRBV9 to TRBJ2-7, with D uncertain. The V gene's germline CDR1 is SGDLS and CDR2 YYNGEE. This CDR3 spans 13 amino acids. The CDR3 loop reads CASSQETAFEQYF. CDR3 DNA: TGCGCCAGCAGCCAAGAGACGGCGTTCGAGCAGTACTTC.

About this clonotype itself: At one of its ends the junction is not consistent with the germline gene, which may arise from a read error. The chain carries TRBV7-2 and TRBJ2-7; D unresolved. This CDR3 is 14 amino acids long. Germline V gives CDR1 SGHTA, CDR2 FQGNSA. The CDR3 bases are TGTGCCAGCAGCCTACCGTCGATCTCCTACGAGCAGTGCTTC. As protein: CASSLPSISYEQCF.

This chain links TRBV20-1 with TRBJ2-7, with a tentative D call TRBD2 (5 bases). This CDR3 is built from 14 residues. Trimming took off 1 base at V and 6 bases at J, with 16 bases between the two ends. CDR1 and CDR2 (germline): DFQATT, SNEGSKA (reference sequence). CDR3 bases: TGCAGTGCTAGAGGGACGGCGGGTATCCCCGAGCAGTACTTC. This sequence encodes CSARGTAGIPEQYF.

CDR3 coding DNA: TGTGCCAGCAGCGCCACAGGAAACACCATATATTTT. It codes for CASSATGNTIYF. V usage is TRBV2 and J usage is TRBJ1-3; D is uncertain. The CDR3 runs to 12 residues. The ends were cut back, 6 bases at V and 4 bases at J, with 7 bases in the middle. Germline V gives CDR1 SNHLY, CDR2 FYNNEI. Drawing the rest from reference TRBV2 and TRBJ1-3, the complete variable domain is EPEVTQTPSHQVTQMGQEVILRCVPISNHLYFYWYRQILGQKVEFLVSFYNNEISEKSEIFDDQFSVERPDGSNFTLKIRSTKLEDSAMYFCASSATGNTIYFGEGSWLTVV.

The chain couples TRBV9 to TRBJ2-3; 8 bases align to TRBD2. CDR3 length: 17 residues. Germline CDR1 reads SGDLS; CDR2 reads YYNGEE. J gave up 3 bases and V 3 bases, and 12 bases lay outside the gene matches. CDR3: CASSEAAAGGFTDTQYF. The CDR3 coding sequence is TGTGCCAGCAGCGAGGCGGCGGCGGGGGGTTTTACAGATACGCAGTATTTT. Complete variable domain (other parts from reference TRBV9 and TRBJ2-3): DSGVTQTPKHLITATGQRVTLRCSPRSGDLSVYWYQQSLDQGLQFLIQYYNGEERAKGNILERFSAQQFPDLHSELNLSSLELGDSALYFCASSEAAAGGFTDTQYFGPGTRLTVL.

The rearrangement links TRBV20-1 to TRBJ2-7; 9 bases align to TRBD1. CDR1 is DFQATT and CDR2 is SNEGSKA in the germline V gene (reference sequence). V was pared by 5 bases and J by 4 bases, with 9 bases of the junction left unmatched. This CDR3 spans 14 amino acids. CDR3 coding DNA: TGCAGTGCTGCTACCGGGACAGGGAGATACGAGCAGTACTTC. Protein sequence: CSAATGTGRYEQYF.

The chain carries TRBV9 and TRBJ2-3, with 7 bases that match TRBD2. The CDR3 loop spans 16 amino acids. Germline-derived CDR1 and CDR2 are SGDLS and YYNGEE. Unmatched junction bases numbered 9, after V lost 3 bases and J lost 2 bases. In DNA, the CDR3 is TGTGCCAGCAGCGCCCGGCCTAGCGGCCCCACAGATACGCAGTATTTT. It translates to CASSARPSGPTDTQYF.